The 26 T cell receptor beta chains listed next were all sequenced from one sample in a study of T cells in Graves' hyperthyroidism and ophthalmopathy. Amplified TCR beta CDR3 regions derived from RNA transcripts. TCR CDR3 underwent first-round RT-PCR with the HTBI primer set. TCRdb processed the multiplex PCR reads anew with MiXCR; each CDR3 protein has one entry. The repertoire holds roughly 380,000 distinct CDR3 sequences, with 14% as singletons. Sequencing was carried out using blood. The receptors derive from a woman in her sixties with Graves' hyperthyroidism.

The genes are TRBV16 and TRBJ1-4, with 9 bases fitting TRBD1. The CDR3 contains 19 residues. Germline CDR1 reads KGHSY; CDR2 reads FQNENV. The junction had 16 bases not matched to a gene; V was cut back by 1 base and J by 7 bases. This CDR3 is CASSQYREGSGTGFEKLFF. The DNA for the CDR3 is TGTGCCAGCAGCCAATACAGAGAAGGCAGCGGGACAGGGTTTGAAAAACTGTTTTTT.

In its sample, this clonotype was seen many times. The chain has TRBV18 and TRBJ2-7; D is ambiguous. Trimming removed 3 bases from V and 3 bases from J, with 15 bases in between. Germline V lookup: CDR1 KGHSH, CDR2 LQKENI. The CDR3 is 15 amino acids. The CDR3 coding sequence is TGTGCCAGCTCACCCGGTCCGCAGAACTTCTACGAGCAGTACTTC. Encoded protein: CASSPGPQNFYEQYF.

This clonotype was detected many times. The V call is TRBV6-2 or TRBV6-3, the J call TRBJ2-1; 15 positions match TRBD2. The CDR3 consists of 14 residues. Unmatched junction bases numbered 5, after V lost 5 bases and J lost 12 bases. CDR1 and CDR2 (germline): MNHEY, SVGEGT. Here the CDR3 reads CASSRPGLAGGQFF. The CDR3 DNA reads as TGTGCCAGCAGTCGACCGGGACTAGCGGGAGGGCAGTTCTTC.

This clonotype came up a few times. This sequence joins TRBV24-1 and TRBJ2-3; D tentatively reads TRBD1 or TRBD2 (9 bases each). CDR3 length: 20 residues. Germline loops: CDR1 KGHDR, CDR2 SFDVKD. The V end lost 4 bases, the J end lost 5 bases, and 30 bases lay between the germline ends. The CDR3 bases are TGTGCCACCAGTGACCGACAGGGGGAGAGTAGCGGGAGCGGGCGAGATACGCAGTATTTT. Protein sequence: CATSDRQGESSGSGRDTQYF.

The chain uses TRBV20-1 and TRBJ2-1, with 8 positions matching TRBD1. The V segment lost 3 bases and the J segment 3 bases; nucleotides outside the gene matches: 7. This CDR3 has 15 amino acids. CDR1 and CDR2 from the germline V gene are DFQATT and SNEGSKA (reference sequence). CDR3 sequence (DNA): TGCAGTGCTAGCCCCGAGACAGGGGTCTACAATGAGCAGTTCTTC. Translated: CSASPETGVYNEQFF.

This clonotype was recorded a few times. The CDR3 DNA follows: TGTGCCAGCAGCTTAACAGGGGGGACTCTAAGCACAGATACGCAGTATTTT. Its protein is CASSLTGGTLSTDTQYF. The genes are TRBV7-3 and TRBJ2-3; D could derive from TRBD1 or TRBD2 (6 bases each). Germline values: CDR1 SGHTA, CDR2 FQGTGA. V lost 0 bases to trimming and J lost 0 bases, with 13 bases between them. The CDR3 contains 17 residues.

This clonotype was counted only a few times. The chain links TRBV2 to TRBJ1-1, with TRBD1 as a possible D gene (6 bases). Trimming removed 1 base from V and 5 bases from J, with 14 bases in between. This CDR3 region has 15 residues. Looked up from germline, CDR1 is SNHLY and CDR2 is FYNNEI. The CDR3 loop reads CASSEVHDRWTEAFF. In DNA form, the CDR3 reads TGTGCCAGCAGTGAAGTCCACGACAGGTGGACTGAAGCTTTCTTT.

The sample holds a few counts of this clonotype. A much larger clone lies a single base off, so this may be a read error. The J gene is TRBJ2-1, the V gene TRBV20-1, with a tentative D call TRBD1 (5 bases). Germline CDR1 and CDR2: DFQATT and SNEGSKA (reference sequence). The CDR3 contains 12 residues. The CDR3 loop is CSAAGSCNEQFF. CDR3 bases: TGCAGTGCTGCAGGGTCCTGCAATGAGCAGTTCTTC.

This clonotype was counted between two and nine times. This chain connects TRBV10-3 to TRBJ2-1; a possible D gene is TRBD2 (6 bases). The CDR3 has 15 residues. Germline CDR1 ENHRY, CDR2 SYGVKD. Trimming pared 2 bases from V and 0 bases from J, leaving 8 bases between. The CDR3 DNA follows: TGTGCCATCAGTGAGCGGGAGAGCTCCTACAATGAGCAGTTCTTC. Amino acid sequence: CAISERESSYNEQFF.

This clonotype was counted at least ten times. V is TRBV2 and J is TRBJ1-3, with a tentative D call TRBD1 (5 bases). This CDR3 spans 14 amino acids. In germline, CDR1 is SNHLY, CDR2 FYNNEI. Trimming pared 2 bases from V and 8 bases from J, leaving 13 bases between. The CDR3 DNA reads TGTGCCAGCAGTGAACAGGGACGGCGGGACACCATATATTTT. This codes for CASSEQGRRDTIYF.

This clonotype was recorded at least ten times. The rearrangement joins TRBV2 to TRBJ2-1, with 11 bases lining up with TRBD1. The CDR3 extends over 13 amino acids. CDR1 SNHLY and CDR2 FYNNEI come from the germline V gene. Unmatched junction bases numbered 2, after V lost 6 bases and J lost 7 bases. CDR3 protein: CASRGQGGNEQFF. CDR3 DNA: TGTGCCAGCAGGGGACAGGGGGGGAATGAGCAGTTCTTC.

This clonotype was found many times. The chain joins TRBV9 to TRBJ1-6; possibly TRBD1 for D (6 bases). Germline CDR1 SGDLS, CDR2 YYNGEE. Trimming stripped 0 bases from V and 4 bases from J, with 11 bases between. This CDR3 contains 16 residues. CDR3 bases: TGTGCCAGCAGCGTAGGCCGGACAGCTTATAATTCACCCCTCCACTTT. Translating gives CASSVGRTAYNSPLHF.

This clonotype appeared many times. The CDR3 nucleotides read TGTGCCAGCGAACAGGACTCCTACAATGAGCAGTTCTTC. This codes for CASEQDSYNEQFF. This chain links TRBV2 with TRBJ2-1, with D maybe TRBD1 (5 bases). CDR1 and CDR2 from the germline V gene are SNHLY and FYNNEI. The CDR3 length is 13 residues. V lost 8 bases, J lost 0 bases, and 8 bases lay in between.

This clonotype showed up many times. The V and J genes are TRBV30 and TRBJ1-3; a weak D match, TRBD1 (6 bases). This CDR3 has 16 amino acids. Germline CDR1 is GTSNPN and CDR2 is SVGIG (reference sequence). Trimming took off 0 bases at V and 1 base at J, with 13 bases between the two ends. CDR3 amino acids: CAWSVNRAVSGNTIYF. The CDR3 nucleotides read TGTGCCTGGAGTGTGAACAGGGCGGTATCTGGAAACACCATATATTTT.

The V and J genes are TRBV7-2 and TRBJ2-7, with 10 bases matching TRBD2. Germline V lookup: CDR1 SGHTA, CDR2 FQGNSA. The V and J ends lost 5 bases and 1 base, in that order; junction bases with no gene match: 5. The CDR3 sequence is 15 residues long. As DNA, the CDR3 is TGTGCCAGCAGCATAGGACTAGCGGTATCCTACGAGCAGTACTTC. Its protein product is CASSIGLAVSYEQYF.

This chain links TRBV5-1 with TRBJ1-1; tentatively, D is TRBD1 (5 bases). Germline V gene data show CDR1 as SGHRS and CDR2 as YFSETQ. The CDR3 loop spans 15 amino acids. The V and J ends lost 0 bases and 0 bases respectively, with 9 bases between them. CDR3 protein: CASSLEGLMNTEAFF. CDR3 bases: TGCGCCAGCAGCTTGGAGGGGCTGATGAACACTGAAGCTTTCTTT.

This clonotype came up many times. CDR3 coding DNA: TGTGCCAGCAGTTACTCGGGACAGGGGGTGACTGAAGCTTTCTTT. This sequence encodes CASSYSGQGVTEAFF. The rearrangement links TRBV6-5 to TRBJ1-1; the match to TRBD1 covers 11 bases. The CDR3 extends over 15 amino acids. With 0 bases clipped from V and 5 bases from J, the junction kept 2 bases outside the gene matches. The germline gives CDR1 MNHEY, CDR2 SVGAGI.

This clonotype was seen a few times. This may be a read error, as it is one base from a much larger clone. This is likely a read error, given that the CDR3 carries no conserved phenylalanine or tryptophan at its end. The chain is built from TRBV30 and TRBJ2-7, with 7 bases matching TRBD2. CDR1 GTSNPN and CDR2 SVGIG come from the germline V gene (reference sequence). V lost 2 bases, J lost 6 bases, and 10 bases stayed unmatched. This CDR3 contains 14 residues. This CDR3 reads CAWSRFPERGEQYL. The CDR3 DNA follows: TGTGCCTGGAGTAGGTTTCCTGAGCGGGGCGAGCAGTACCTC.

This clonotype was found many times. CDR3 amino acids: CASSQEGREGEKLFF. For the CDR3, the DNA is TGCGCCAGCAGCCAAGAGGGCAGGGAGGGCGAAAAACTGTTTTTT. The chain employs TRBV4-1 and TRBJ1-4; tentatively, D is TRBD1 (5 bases). The CDR3 spans 15 residues. Deletions cut 0 bases from V and 8 bases from J, with 13 bases between. Germline V gene lookup returns CDR1 MGHRA and CDR2 YSYEKL.

A few counts support this clonotype. This chain links TRBV28 with TRBJ2-5, with D unresolved. Germline values: CDR1 MDHEN, CDR2 SYDVKM. The CDR3 is 11 residues long. V lost 6 bases and J lost 14, with 16 bases in between. The CDR3 spells CASRTPEIVYF. CDR3 nucleotide sequence: TGTGCCAGCAGGACCCCCGAGATAGTTTACTTC.

This clonotype has a handful of counts. This chain connects TRBV27 to TRBJ2-2; D might be TRBD2 (5 bases). Germline V CDR1 and CDR2: MNHEY, SMNVEV (reference sequence). CDR3 length: 15 residues. Trimming cost V 8 bases and J 5 bases, with 18 bases left between them. The CDR3 region is CASQPGDRVTGELFF. DNA for the CDR3: TGTGCCAGCCAACCCGGGGATCGAGTAACCGGGGAGCTGTTTTTT.

This sequence joins TRBV5-1 and TRBJ1-3; no clear D. The CDR3 loop spans 11 amino acids. The V gene lost 6 bases and the J gene lost 4 bases, with 5 bases spanning the gap. CDR1 and CDR2 from the germline V gene are SGHRS and YFSETQ. CDR3 DNA sequence: TGCGCCAGCACAGACGGAAACACCATATATTTT. Translating gives CASTDGNTIYF.

This clonotype was counted many times. The chain links TRBV12-3 or TRBV12-4 to TRBJ1-3; D gene ambiguous. V was cut by 2 bases and J by 4 bases, with 9 bases left in between. This CDR3 is built from 14 residues. CDR3 in amino acids: CASSLSGGGNTIYF. The CDR3 DNA follows: TGTGCCAGCAGTTTAAGCGGCGGCGGAAACACCATATATTTT.

This clonotype came up a few times. The CDR3 DNA is TGTGCCAGCAGTCCACGCAACACAGATACGCAGTATTTT. Encoded protein: CASSPRNTDTQYF. The chain is built from TRBV12-3 or TRBV12-4 and TRBJ2-3; no clear D. CDR3 length: 13 residues. V shed 5 bases and J shed 2 bases, with 8 bases lying between them.

At least ten counts were recorded for this clonotype. This rearrangement joins TRBV6-1 to TRBJ2-3; no clear D. Germline CDR1 reads MNHNS; CDR2 reads SASEGT. CDR3 length: 14 amino acids. Trimming cost V 6 bases and J 4 bases, with 14 bases left between them. CDR3 sequence reads: CASRPGLRPDTQYF. The CDR3 DNA reads TGTGCCAGCAGACCCGGGCTACGCCCAGATACGCAGTATTTT.

The V gene is TRBV4-1, the J gene TRBJ2-2, with a weak D call TRBD1 (5 bases). Germline V gene data show CDR1 as MGHRA and CDR2 as YSYEKL. The CDR3 extends over 16 amino acids. Trimming removed 1 base from V and 4 bases from J, with 13 bases in between. CDR3 amino acids: CASSQGGRGLTGELFF. Written as DNA, the CDR3 is TGCGCCAGCAGCCAAGGGGGTAGGGGTCTCACCGGGGAGCTGTTTTTT.